The 20 T cell receptor beta chains reported below all come from one sample, sequenced in a study of shared clonotypes between healthy human individuals. The method was immunoSEQ multiplex PCR; TCRdb's version includes in-frame clones alone and lacks a portion of them. The sample includes around 2.5 million clones, 90% to 95% of them seen just once. The sample taken for sequencing was naive CD4+ T cells from PBMCs. The sample's subset: CD45RA+ positively selected. The receptors were sampled from a young man in good health. Some clones in this sample may be carry-over from other donors' samples.

This chain connects TRBV5-4 to TRBJ1-1; perhaps TRBD1 as D (6 bases). Trimming took off 0 bases at V and 5 bases at J, with 14 bases between the two ends. Germline CDR1 SGHNT, CDR2 YYREEE (reference sequence). The CDR3 consists of 15 residues. The CDR3 nucleotides read TGTGCCAGCAGCTTGGGGAGGGGGTTCGAAACTGAAGCTTTCTTT. This codes for CASSLGRGFETEAFF.

This chain joins TRBV7-2 and TRBJ1-1; TRBD1 matches at 9 bases. Germline V CDR1 and CDR2: SGHTA, FQGNSA. The CDR3 contains 14 residues. The V and J ends lost 3 bases and 2 bases, in that order; junction bases with no gene match: 1. The CDR3: CASSFTGGNTEAFF. Here the CDR3 DNA reads TGTGCCAGCAGCTTTACAGGGGGCAACACTGAAGCTTTCTTT.

The chain combines TRBV28 with TRBJ2-4, with D unresolved. Between the trimmed V and J ends, which lost 4 bases and 8 bases, there was a span of 6 bases. CDR1 MDHEN and CDR2 SYDVKM come from the germline V gene. This CDR3 region has 11 residues. The CDR3 DNA reads as TGTGCCAGCAGTTCCGAGTACATTCAGTACTTC. It encodes CASSSEYIQYF.

The chain is built from TRBV5-1 and TRBJ1-3; no firm D call. The germline V and J ends were trimmed by 3 bases and 0 bases, with 7 bases remaining between them. CDR3 length equals 14 residues. Germline V CDR1 and CDR2: SGHRS, YFSETQ. CDR3 DNA: TGCGCCAGCAGCTGGGGAGTCTCTGGAAACACCATATATTTT. Translating gives CASSWGVSGNTIYF.

V gene TRBV2 combines with J gene TRBJ1-2; D call uncertain. Germline V gene data show CDR1 as SNHLY and CDR2 as FYNNEI. The CDR3 runs to 16 residues. V shed 5 bases and J shed 3 bases, with 19 bases lying between them. For the CDR3, the DNA is TGTGCCAGCAGTCGAACGGACCTTCGGCAAGACTATGGCTACACCTTC. It yields the protein CASSRTDLRQDYGYTF.

The V call is TRBV10-3, the J call TRBJ1-2; 8 bases line up with TRBD1. The CDR3 is made up of 15 amino acids. Trimming took 3 bases from V and 7 from J; bases not matched to a gene: 10. Germline values: CDR1 ENHRY, CDR2 SYGVKD. The CDR3 sequence is CAISDAGGAPGGYTF. The CDR3 region has the DNA TGTGCCATCAGTGACGCAGGGGGCGCCCCGGGTGGCTACACCTTC.

The V and J genes are TRBV15 and TRBJ1-2; D not certain. CDR1 is LNHNV and CDR2 is YYDKDF in the germline V gene (reference sequence). This CDR3 comprises 15 residues. V dropped 0 bases and J dropped 2 bases, with 10 bases sitting between them. The CDR3 sequence is CATSREGTGNYGYTF. CDR3 in DNA: TGTGCCACCAGCAGAGAGGGTACTGGGAACTATGGCTACACCTTC.

This CDR3 is CASSPIVGAGGGTEAFF. The CDR3 nucleotides are TGTGCCAGCTCACCAATTGTAGGCGCCGGCGGCGGCACTGAAGCTTTCTTT. The gene calls are TRBV18 and TRBJ1-1; D remains unclear. CDR1 and CDR2 (germline): KGHSH, LQKENI. V lost 2 bases and J lost 4, with 20 bases in between. CDR3 length: 17 residues.

V gene TRBV27 combines with J gene TRBJ1-2, with TRBD1 identical over 7 bases. After removal of 2 bases from V and 8 bases from J, the junction contained 8 bases not matched to a gene. This CDR3 region has 14 residues. Germline assignment: CDR1 MNHEY and CDR2 SMNVEV (reference sequence). CDR3 DNA sequence: TGTGCCAGCAGTTTAAATACAGGGGTTAGCGGCTACACCTTC. This codes for CASSLNTGVSGYTF.

This chain connects TRBV14 to TRBJ2-1; no firm D call. The germline V gene has CDR1 SGHDN and CDR2 FVKESK. This CDR3 contains 13 residues. Deletions cut 4 bases from V and 2 bases from J, with 6 bases between. CDR3 loop: CASSRQTYNEQFF. The DNA for the CDR3 is TGTGCCAGCAGCCGCCAGACCTACAATGAGCAGTTCTTC.

The rearrangement uses TRBV12-5 and TRBJ2-1; no definite D call. Between the trimmed V and J ends, which lost 6 bases and 6 bases, there was a span of 18 bases. The CDR3 is 15 residues long. Per germline, CDR1 LGHNT and CDR2 FRNRAP. The CDR3 protein is CASGPRGPVGNEQFF. The CDR3 coding sequence is TGTGCTAGTGGCCCCCGAGGCCCCGTAGGCAATGAGCAGTTCTTC.

The chain combines TRBV6-6 with TRBJ2-1; 9 bases align to TRBD1. V gave up 5 bases and J gave up 9 bases; unmatched junction bases: 11. The germline gives CDR1 MNHNY, CDR2 SVGAGI (reference sequence). The CDR3 is made up of 15 amino acids. The CDR3 protein is CASSKDRGGYGEQFF. The CDR3 DNA is TGTGCCAGCAGTAAAGACAGGGGGGGGTACGGTGAGCAGTTCTTC.

The rearrangement uses TRBV27 and TRBJ1-1; TRBD1 matches at 7 bases. Germline values: CDR1 MNHEY, CDR2 SMNVEV (reference sequence). J was trimmed by 4 bases and V by 5 bases; bases with no gene match: 7. There are 14 residues in the CDR3. The CDR3 nucleotides are TGTGCCAGCAGTCCCCGACCAGGGGGCACTGAAGCTTTCTTT. Its protein is CASSPRPGGTEAFF.

V usage is TRBV4-3 and J usage is TRBJ1-1; no clear D. Germline CDR1 reads LGHNA; CDR2 reads YSLEER. The CDR3 is 17 amino acids. V was clipped by 4 bases and J by 0 bases, with 18 bases between them. The CDR3, as DNA: TGCGCCAGCAGCCCCCAAAAGTTCGGGAATTTGAACACTGAAGCTTTCTTT. It codes for CASSPQKFGNLNTEAFF.

J is TRBJ2-5 and V is TRBV30, with 11 bases identical to TRBD1. Trimming took 2 bases from V and 1 from J; bases not matched to a gene: 15. There are 19 residues in the CDR3. Per germline, CDR1 GTSNPN and CDR2 SVGIG (reference sequence). This CDR3 reads CAWSKSRTGGVKSQETQYF. The CDR3 DNA sequence: TGTGCCTGGAGTAAAAGTAGGACAGGGGGCGTAAAGAGCCAAGAGACCCAGTACTTC. Full variable domain (rest looked up from reference TRBV30 and TRBJ2-5): SQTIHQWPATLVQPVGSPLSLECTVEGTSNPNLYWYRQAAGRGLQLLFYSVGIGQISSEVPQNLSASRPQDRQFILSSKKLLLSDSGFYLCAWSKSRTGGVKSQETQYFGPGTRLLVL.

This clone appeared once. The V call is TRBV10-3, the J call TRBJ2-1; perhaps TRBD2 as D (6 bases). The germline CDR1 and CDR2 sequences are ENHRY and SYGVKD. Trimming pared 3 bases from V and 5 bases from J, leaving 14 bases between. This CDR3 region has 15 residues. Written as DNA, the CDR3 is TGTGCCATCAGTGATGTCTATATAGCGGACAATGAGCAGTTCTTC. It specifies CAISDVYIADNEQFF.

The chain carries TRBV29-1 and TRBJ2-5, with D uncertain. This CDR3 has 15 residues. Per germline, CDR1 SQVTM and CDR2 ANQGSEA. Trimming left V 0 bases short and J 0 bases short, with 11 bases between. CDR3 loop: CSVEEAKQNQETQYF. For the CDR3, the DNA is TGCAGCGTTGAAGAAGCAAAACAGAACCAAGAGACCCAGTACTTC.

This clone showed up just once. The genes are TRBV28 and TRBJ2-7; TRBD2 aligns across 11 bases. The CDR3 runs 13 residues. V lost 9 bases to trimming and J lost 6 bases; unmatched junction nucleotides: 7. Germline V gene data show CDR1 as MDHEN and CDR2 as SYDVKM. The CDR3 loop is CASSRLAGREQYF. The CDR3 bases are TGTGCCAGTTCTAGACTAGCGGGACGCGAGCAGTACTTC.

The V and J genes are TRBV30 and TRBJ2-7, with 9 bases aligning to TRBD1. V lost 3 bases to trimming and J lost 3 bases; unmatched junction nucleotides: 6. Germline-derived CDR1 and CDR2 are GTSNPN and SVGIG (reference sequence). This CDR3 has 14 amino acids. The chain's CDR3 is CAWRDRGGSYEQYF. The CDR3 bases are TGTGCCTGGAGAGACAGGGGGGGAAGCTACGAGCAGTACTTC.

The chain employs TRBV6-5 and TRBJ2-2, with unresolved D. The CDR3 consists of 13 residues. The germline V and J ends were trimmed by 9 bases and 3 bases, with 11 bases remaining between them. Germline-derived CDR1 and CDR2 are MNHEY and SVGAGI. The chain's CDR3 is CASVRAHTGELFF. CDR3 nucleotide sequence: TGTGCCAGTGTTCGTGCGCACACCGGGGAGCTGTTTTTT.